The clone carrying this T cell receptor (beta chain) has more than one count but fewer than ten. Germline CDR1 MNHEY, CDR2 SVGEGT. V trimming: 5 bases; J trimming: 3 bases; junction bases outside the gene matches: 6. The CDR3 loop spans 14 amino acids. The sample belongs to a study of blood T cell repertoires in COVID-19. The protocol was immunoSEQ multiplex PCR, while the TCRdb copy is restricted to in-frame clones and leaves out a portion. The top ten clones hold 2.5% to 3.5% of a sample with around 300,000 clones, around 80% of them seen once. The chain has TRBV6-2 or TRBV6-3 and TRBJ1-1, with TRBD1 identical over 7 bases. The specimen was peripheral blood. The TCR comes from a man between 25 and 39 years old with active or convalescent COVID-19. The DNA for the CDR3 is TGTGCCAGCAGTCCCCTCACAGGGGACACTGAAGCTTTCTTT. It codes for CASSPLTGDTEAFF.